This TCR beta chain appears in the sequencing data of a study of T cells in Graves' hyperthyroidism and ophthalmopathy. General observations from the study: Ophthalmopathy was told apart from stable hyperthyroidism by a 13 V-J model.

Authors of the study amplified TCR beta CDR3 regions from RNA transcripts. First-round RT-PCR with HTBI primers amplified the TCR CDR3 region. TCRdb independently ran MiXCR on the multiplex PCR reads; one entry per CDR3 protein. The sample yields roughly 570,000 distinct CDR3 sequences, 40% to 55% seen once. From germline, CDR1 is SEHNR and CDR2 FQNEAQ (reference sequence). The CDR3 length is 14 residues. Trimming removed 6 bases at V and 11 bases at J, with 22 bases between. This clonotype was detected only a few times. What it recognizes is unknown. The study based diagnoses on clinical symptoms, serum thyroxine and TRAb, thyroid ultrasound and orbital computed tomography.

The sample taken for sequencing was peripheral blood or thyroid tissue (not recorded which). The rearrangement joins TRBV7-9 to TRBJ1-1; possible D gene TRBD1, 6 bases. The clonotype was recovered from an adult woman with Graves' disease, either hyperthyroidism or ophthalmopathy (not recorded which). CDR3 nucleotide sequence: TGTGCCAGCAGTCGAACCGGGACACCAGAGGTTGCTTTCTTT. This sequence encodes CASSRTGTPEVAFF.